These 7 T cell receptor beta chains share one sample of origin, sequenced in a study of T cell repertoires in cytomegalovirus infection. Using its own MiXCR run on the reads, TCRdb lists one record per CDR3 protein. Of 680,000 or so distinct CDR3 sequences listed, 35% to 45% were seen once; the top ten hold around 2.6%. The sample comprised PBMCs. Receptor source: a human donor in good health (CMV status not recorded). Some clones in this sample may be carry-over from other donors' samples.

This clonotype has just a few counts. The chain uses TRBV2 and TRBJ1-5; tentatively, D is TRBD1 (5 bases). CDR3 size: 13 residues. V was clipped by 7 bases and J by 0 bases, with 7 bases between them. Looked up from germline, CDR1 is SNHLY and CDR2 is FYNNEI. CDR3 DNA sequence: TGTGCCAGCAAGGGGCTTAGCAATCAGCCCCAGCATTTT. The encoded protein is CASKGLSNQPQHF.

This chain connects TRBV4-1 to TRBJ1-1; 9 positions agree with TRBD1. J gave up 3 bases and V 6 bases, and 5 bases lay outside the gene matches. Germline CDR1 MGHRA, CDR2 YSYEKL. The CDR3 spans 14 residues. The CDR3 bases are TGCGCCAGCAGGAAACAGGGGGCGGACACTGAAGCTTTCTTT. Its translation: CASRKQGADTEAFF.

The chain couples TRBV20-1 to TRBJ1-1; D perhaps matches TRBD1 (5 bases). This CDR3 spans 13 amino acids. Trimming left V 6 bases short and J 1 base short, with 12 bases between. The germline gives CDR1 DFQATT, CDR2 SNEGSKA (reference sequence). The CDR3: CSAMGLQNTEAFF. The DNA for the CDR3 is TGCAGTGCCATGGGACTCCAGAACACTGAAGCTTTCTTT.

The V and J genes are TRBV12-3 or TRBV12-4 and TRBJ1-2, with a tentative D call TRBD1 (5 bases). Trimming took off 3 bases at V and 8 bases at J, with 13 bases between the two ends. This CDR3 has 13 residues. The CDR3 spells CASSFGQGDGYTF. DNA for the CDR3: TGTGCCAGCAGTTTTGGGCAGGGAGACGGCTACACCTTC.

The chain combines TRBV2 with TRBJ2-7; D gene unclear. Looked up from germline, CDR1 is SNHLY and CDR2 is FYNNEI. Trimming removed 10 bases from V and 3 bases from J, with 16 bases in between. CDR3 length equals 13 residues. For the CDR3, the DNA is TGTGCCACCACCAGGACGGACCTCTACGAGCAGTACTTC. This translates into CATTRTDLYEQYF.

In its sample, this clonotype was seen many times. The chain couples TRBV28 to TRBJ1-5; TRBD1 agrees at 9 bases. This CDR3 contains 16 residues. Per germline, CDR1 MDHEN and CDR2 SYDVKM. The V segment lost 5 bases and the J segment 3 bases; nucleotides outside the gene matches: 8. CDR3 in DNA: TGTGCCAGCAGTCCGGCGGGACAGGGCTACAATCAGCCCCAGCATTTT. This translates into CASSPAGQGYNQPQHF.

The chain carries TRBV5-6 and TRBJ2-1, with TRBD1 identical over 9 bases. The CDR3 consists of 16 residues. Germline trimming cut 3 bases from V and 6 bases from J; bases unmatched to any gene: 10. The V gene's germline CDR1 is SGHDT and CDR2 YYEEEE. The CDR3 DNA is TGTGCCAGCAGCTGGGGAACCGGGACAGGGACCAATGAGCAGTTCTTC. It is translated as CASSWGTGTGTNEQFF. The full variable domain, in which reference TRBV5-6 and TRBJ2-1 provide the parts outside the CDR3, is DAGVTQSPTHLIKTRGQQVTLRCSPKSGHDTVSWYQQALGQGPQFIFQYYEEEERQRGNFPDRFSGHQFPNYSSELNVNALLLGDSALYLCASSWGTGTGTNEQFFGPGTRLTVL.